A single sample gave rise to the 22 T cell receptor beta chains below, sequenced in a study of T cells after posttransplantation cyclophosphamide (dated by TCRdb to between 2015 and 2016). Libraries were constructed by the immunoSEQ multiplex PCR assay. The table comes from immuneACCESS by way of TCRdb, which keeps in-frame sequences with V and J called. Part of the clones is missing from these tables; in studies checked, under half for an unresolved V gene and the rest for unknown reasons. This sample was tabulated with tens of thousands of clones, among which there are no singletons. Roughly 2.5% of the sample is in the top ten clones. The sequenced sample consisted of PBMCs. Receptors originate from a middle-aged man in good health, CMV-negative, and a related stem cell transplant donor.

This chain joins TRBV7-3 and TRBJ2-5; D is perhaps TRBD1 (5 bases). The J call is uncertain, as TRBJ2-7 better fits the DNA end. From germline, CDR1 is SGHTA and CDR2 FQGTGA. This CDR3 spans 13 amino acids. The DNA of the CDR3 is TGTGCCAGCAGCTTCTCCCAGGGTGGCGAGCAGTACTTC. This encodes CASSFSQGGEQYF.

This clone was observed at least ten times. The rearrangement uses TRBV9 and TRBJ1-2; 10 positions agree with TRBD1. Germline V gene sequence: CDR1 SGDLS, CDR2 YYNGEE. The CDR3 covers 18 residues. Trimming removed 0 bases from V and 1 base from J; junction bases left unmatched: 9. In DNA, the CDR3 is TGTGCCAGCAGCGTAGCTACTTTTTGGGACAGGGGTAACTATGGCTACACCTTC. Its translation is CASSVATFWDRGNYGYTF.

This clone was seen repeatedly, ten times or more. This chain links TRBV29-1 with TRBJ2-5; D is perhaps TRBD1 (6 bases). Germline loops: CDR1 SQVTM, CDR2 ANQGSEA. Trimming cost V 6 bases and J 0 bases, with 11 bases left between them. The CDR3 length is 13 residues. The CDR3 here is CSVLGQNQETQYF. For the CDR3, the DNA is TGCAGCGTGCTAGGACAGAACCAAGAGACCCAGTACTTC.

At least ten counts were recorded for this clone. J is TRBJ1-1 and V is TRBV19, with TRBD1 identical over 7 bases. V lost 3 bases to trimming and J lost 4 bases; unmatched junction nucleotides: 5. From germline, CDR1 is LNHDA and CDR2 SQIVND (reference sequence). The CDR3 totals 14 residues. DNA for the CDR3: TGTGCCAGTAGTATGAGGGGGCGAATCACTGAAGCTTTCTTT. This encodes CASSMRGRITEAFF.

At least ten counts were recorded for this clone. The V and J genes are TRBV18 and TRBJ2-7; TRBD1 aligns across 10 bases. The CDR3 consists of 16 residues. Trimming removed 3 bases from V and 5 bases from J; junction bases left unmatched: 10. The germline V gene encodes CDR1 KGHSH and CDR2 LQKENI. The CDR3 DNA sequence: TGTGCCAGCTCACCGCGCTTAGGACAGGGGGTTAACGAGCAGTACTTC. Amino acid sequence: CASSPRLGQGVNEQYF.

This clone was recorded at least ten times. The rearrangement links TRBV5-1 to TRBJ1-1, with D hard to call. V lost 0 bases, J lost 7 bases, and 10 bases lay in between. The CDR3 totals 13 residues. Germline-derived CDR1 and CDR2 are SGHRS and YFSETQ. In DNA, the CDR3 is TGCGCCAGCAGCTTGGGTACAGACGGTGAAGCTTTCTTT. This encodes CASSLGTDGEAFF. Combining the CDR3 with reference TRBV5-1 and TRBJ1-1 gives the whole variable domain KAGVTQTPRYLIKTRGQQVTLSCSPISGHRSVSWYQQTPGQGLQFLFEYFSETQRNKGNFPGRFSGRQFSNSRSEMNVSTLELGDSALYLCASSLGTDGEAFFGQGTRLTVV.

This clone was observed at least ten times. CDR3: CASSRQGPSNQPQHF. The DNA for the CDR3 is TGTGCCAGCAGTCGACAGGGTCCTAGCAATCAGCCCCAGCATTTT. The chain couples TRBV2 to TRBJ1-5; 7 bases line up with TRBD1. CDR1 and CDR2 from the germline V gene are SNHLY and FYNNEI. V gave up 5 bases and J gave up 0 bases; unmatched junction bases: 4. This CDR3 comprises 15 residues.

In its sample, this clone was seen many times. The chain links TRBV18 to TRBJ1-2, with D hard to call. This CDR3 contains 14 residues. V lost 3 bases and J lost 2, with 10 bases in between. Looked up from germline, CDR1 is KGHSH and CDR2 is LQKENI. The CDR3 nucleotides read TGTGCCAGCTCACCCTGGGAGGAAAACTATGGCTACACCTTC. Its protein is CASSPWEENYGYTF.

This clone has a count of ten or more. The rearrangement uses TRBV6-6 and TRBJ2-1, with a tentative D call TRBD1 (5 bases). Germline values: CDR1 MNHNY, CDR2 SVGAGI (reference sequence). CDR3 length: 12 residues. The V end lost 4 bases, the J end lost 6 bases, and 7 bases lay between the germline ends. The CDR3 nucleotides are TGTGCCAGCAGTTGGCAGGGCAATGAGCAGTTCTTC. The encoded protein is CASSWQGNEQFF.

There are many counts of this clone. The rearrangement uses TRBV18 and TRBJ1-5, with D perhaps TRBD1 (6 bases). CDR3 length equals 16 residues. Germline V lookup: CDR1 KGHSH, CDR2 LQKENI. The V gene lost 5 bases and the J gene lost 2 bases, with 16 bases spanning the gap. CDR3 nucleotides: TGTGCCAGCTCAAAGGGCGACAGGTCACGCAATCAGCCCCAGCATTTT. Translated: CASSKGDRSRNQPQHF.

This clone appeared many times. In DNA, the CDR3 is TGTGCCAGCAGCAAATCTTGGACAGATTTCTCCTATAATTCACCCCTCCACTTT. Translated: CASSKSWTDFSYNSPLHF. The V gene is TRBV21-1, the J gene TRBJ1-6; TRBD1 is the table's D call and was not checked against the DNA. TRBV21-1 is tagged as a pseudogene. This CDR3 comprises 18 residues.

This clone was counted many times. CDR3 nucleotide sequence: TGTGCCAGAGGGGCCGACTCCTACAATGAGCAGTTCTTC. Residues: CARGADSYNEQFF. The chain employs TRBV5-8 and TRBJ2-1; D might be TRBD1 (5 bases). CDR1 and CDR2 (germline): SGHTS, YDEGEE. The CDR3 covers 13 residues. Trimming shortened V by 8 bases and J by 0 bases, and 9 bases separated the two germline ends. Combining the CDR3 with reference TRBV5-8 and TRBJ2-1 gives the whole variable domain EAGVTQSPTHLIKTRGQQATLRCSPISGHTSVYWYQQALGLGLQFLLWYDEGEERNRGNFPPRFSGRQFPNYSSELNVNALELEDSALYLCARGADSYNEQFFGPGTRLTVL.

The table lists this clone with many counts. V usage is TRBV2 and J usage is TRBJ2-7; 9 bases fit TRBD2. The CDR3 runs 20 residues. Germline CDR1 SNHLY, CDR2 FYNNEI. The ends lost 7 bases at V and 0 bases at J; junction bases unmatched: 22. The CDR3: CASTDIGGQMISGSSYEQYF. The CDR3 nucleotides are TGTGCCAGCACCGATATCGGGGGACAGATGATTAGCGGGAGCTCCTACGAGCAGTACTTC.

This clone was recorded many times. The rearrangement uses TRBV12-5 and TRBJ2-1; D is ambiguous. V shed 5 bases and J shed 3 bases, with 26 bases lying between them. CDR3 size: 19 residues. Per the germline V gene, CDR1 is LGHNT and CDR2 is FRNRAP. The CDR3 spells CASGPASSTSYSFYNEQFF. CDR3 nucleotides: TGTGCTAGTGGTCCCGCATCCTCGACTTCCTACTCTTTCTACAATGAGCAGTTCTTC.

This clone has a handful of counts. The chain uses TRBV9 and TRBJ1-3, with 9 nucleotides matching TRBD1. The CDR3 is 17 amino acids. Germline CDR1 is SGDLS and CDR2 is YYNGEE. After removal of 3 bases from V and 4 bases from J, the junction contained 11 bases not matched to a gene. Written as DNA, the CDR3 is TGTGCCAGCAGCGCTTTCGGGACAGGGTTACTGGGAAACACCATATATTTT. It yields the protein CASSAFGTGLLGNTIYF.

This clone appeared many times. The rearrangement links TRBV5-1 to TRBJ2-5; perhaps TRBD1 as D (7 bases). The CDR3 consists of 15 residues. V lost 0 bases, J lost 4 bases, and 13 bases lay in between. The germline V gene has CDR1 SGHRS and CDR2 YFSETQ. The CDR3 sequence is CASSLAQGGGETQYF. The CDR3 DNA is TGCGCCAGCAGCTTGGCCCAGGGGGGCGGAGAGACCCAGTACTTC.

This clone was counted ten times or more. V and J are TRBV7-3 and TRBJ2-7, with D tentatively TRBD2 (7 bases). V was pared by 5 bases and J by 5 bases, with 16 bases between. The CDR3 runs 14 residues. From germline, CDR1 is SGHTA and CDR2 FQGTGA. The CDR3 region has the DNA TGTGCCAGCAGCCTTGACGGGGGGCGGAACGAGCAGTACTTC. It translates to CASSLDGGRNEQYF.

This clone was counted ten times or more. The V call is TRBV18, the J call TRBJ1-2, with 7 nucleotides matching TRBD1. V lost 3 bases, J lost 9 bases, and 10 bases stayed unmatched. Germline V gene sequence: CDR1 KGHSH, CDR2 LQKENI. The CDR3 totals 14 residues. The CDR3 region has the DNA TGTGCCAGCTCACCCGGGACAGAGTCCATGAGCTACACCTTC. It specifies CASSPGTESMSYTF.

This clone showed up many times. This chain connects TRBV19 to TRBJ2-1, with 8 bases lining up with TRBD2. Losses at the gene ends were 4 bases for V and 0 bases for J; bases not matched to a gene: 5. This CDR3 comprises 16 residues. Germline loops: CDR1 LNHDA, CDR2 SQIVND (reference sequence). Here the CDR3 DNA reads TGTGCCAGTAGTAGACTAGCGTTTGGCTCCTACAATGAGCAGTTCTTC. Encoded protein: CASSRLAFGSYNEQFF.

The rearrangement links TRBV11-2 to TRBJ2-1; 14 nucleotides agree with TRBD2. Trimming at V came to 2 bases and at J to 16 bases, leaving 13 bases not matched to a gene. The CDR3 sequence is 16 residues long. CDR1 and CDR2 (germline): SGHAT, FQNNGV. As DNA, the CDR3 is TGTGCCAGCAGCTTAAGTTTGACTAGCGGGGGGGCCCAGCGATTCTTC. This translates into CASSLSLTSGGAQRFF.

This clone was picked up many times. V and J are TRBV18 and TRBJ1-1; D gene unclear. Trimming took 3 bases from V and 1 from J, leaving 9 bases between them. The germline V gene has CDR1 KGHSH and CDR2 LQKENI. The CDR3 runs to 14 residues. CDR3 region: CASSPYQENTEAFF. The CDR3 nucleotides read TGTGCCAGCTCACCTTACCAGGAGAACACTGAAGCTTTCTTT.

This clone was recorded at least ten times. The J gene is TRBJ2-1, the V gene TRBV6-4, with TRBD2 identical over 12 bases. Per germline, CDR1 MRHNA and CDR2 SNTAGT. Trimming removed 2 bases from V and 5 bases from J; junction bases left unmatched: 7. CDR3 length equals 17 residues. The CDR3 DNA is TGTGCCAGCAGTGACGAGGCTAGCGGGGGGGATCACAATGAGCAGTTCTTC. Its translation: CASSDEASGGDHNEQFF.